The entry below describes one T cell receptor (beta chain). It lacks a known antigen. No clone much larger than this one lies a single base away; base qualities are absent. The library was obtained by the immunoSEQ multiplex PCR assay. The study's own analysis went as follows. A statistical classification framework was built to diagnose cytomegalovirus status from the catalog of TCR beta chain sequences. TCRdb took over this immuneACCESS table, retaining in-frame rearrangements with V and J assigned. Such tables are incomplete; in checked studies, under half of the missing clones stem from an unresolved V gene, and the remainder is unexplained. The V and J calls and clone size come from that table; D and trimming were worked out from the DNA. Counted in this sample were about 160,000 clones; about 90% of them appeared once. Jointly, the top ten make up 3% of the sample. The data stem from a study of cytomegalovirus exposure and HLA in healthy donors (dated by TCRdb to 2016 to 2017). With respect to the entire study: The 666 repertoires of the first cohort and the roughly 120 validation repertoires were produced on the same platform, according to a later analysis. The study aimed to test whether cataloging public T cell receptors could reveal signatures of past pathogen exposure. Along with the roughly 670-subject first cohort, a separate validation cohort of over a hundred different subjects was used. The study combined high-throughput TCR immunosequencing, statistical association of individual TCRs with disease status, and machine learning to predict cytomegalovirus infection status. General findings and caveats noted by the study authors: Of the cluster scores, roughly 93% were above 0 in a later analysis, which found that TCRs clustered in the first cohort also tended to co-occur in the 120 or so validation repertoires. Most TCR sequences were seen in very few donors, while some public TCRs were found in many individuals. It was suggested by the authors that the approach could potentially be generalized to other disease states and immunological phenotypes. In the study, around 150 TCR beta chains were listed as associated with cytomegalovirus. A later analysis had no HLA typing for the validation cohort, so co-occurrence there was scored across all 120 or so repertoires. Cytomegalovirus status was reported to be diagnosed by the classifier with high specificity and sensitivity in both the original and validation cohorts. In vitro tests confirmed that a few of the cytomegalovirus-associated TCR beta chains recognize cytomegalovirus antigens.

The germline V gene (reference sequence) gives CDR1 as MNHEY and CDR2 as SMNVEV. V is pruned by 2 bases and J by 0 bases, leaving 4 bases of the junction without a gene match. From its cysteine to its phenylalanine, the CDR3 spans 16 amino acids. Only CDR3 DNA is held: 48 bases, read in frame from base 1. The donors were included in the validation cohort of some 110 subjects, a group kept apart from the roughly 670-subject first cohort. The V and J genes are TRBV27 and TRBJ2-1; 7 middle bases align to TRBD2. The clonotype originates from a woman between 18 and 29 years old in good health and CMV-seropositive. Material: PBMCs. The sequenced DNA: TGTGCCAGCAGTTTAATCGGGGGGAGCTCCTACAATGAGCAGTTCTTC. Its product reads: CASSLIGGSSYNEQFF.